Listed below are T cell receptor beta chains from one sample, sequenced in a study of cytomegalovirus exposure and HLA in healthy donors. This table comes from immunoSEQ multiplex PCR, and its TCRdb copy is limited to in-frame clones, with some not included. The sample has about 150,000 clones; less than 80% are singletons. Specimen: PBMCs. Every receptor here comes from a man between 25 and 39 years old in good health and CMV-seronegative. Both conserved end residues are part of each CDR3. Fields, in order: J gene, D gene, V gene, clone size, CDR3 protein, CDR3 DNA. The D gene is left open where the match is weak. Where a row states a size, it is once, few, many or the class of an expanded clone; other rows omit it.

TRBJ1-4 | TRBD1 | TRBV5-1 | - | CASSFQGATNEKLFF | TGCGCCAGCAGCTTCCAGGGGGCAACTAATGAAAAACTGTTTTTT
TRBJ1-1 | TRBD1 | TRBV7-2 | - | CASSHGQGRWTEAFF | TGTGCCAGCAGCCATGGACAGGGACGTTGGACTGAAGCTTTCTTT
TRBJ1-1 | - | TRBV18 | - | CAGRTANTEAFF | TGTGCCGGACGGACAGCGAACACTGAAGCTTTCTTT
TRBJ2-2 | - | TRBV7-3 | - | CASSLLSRTNTGELFF | TGTGCCAGCAGCTTATTGTCGCGGACGAACACCGGGGAGCTGTTTTTT
TRBJ1-5 | - | TRBV6-1 | - | CASSLQGHQPQHF | TGTGCCAGCAGTCTTCAGGGTCATCAGCCCCAGCATTTT
TRBJ2-4 | TRBD2 | TRBV6-6 | - | CASSYGGETAKNIQYF | TGTGCCAGCAGTTACGGGGGGGAGACAGCCAAAAACATTCAGTACTTC
TRBJ2-3 | - | TRBV7-3 | - | CASSLAGKPSTDTQYF | TGTGCCAGCAGCTTAGCGGGAAAACCTAGCACAGATACGCAGTATTTT
TRBJ2-1 | - | TRBV12-5 | once | CASGLTGNNEQFF | TGTGCTAGTGGTTTAACAGGAAACAATGAGCAGTTCTTC
TRBJ2-5 | - | TRBV7-9 | - | CASSSGEYQETQYF | TGTGCCAGCAGCTCAGGGGAGTACCAAGAGACCCAGTACTTC
TRBJ1-4 | TRBD1 | TRBV5-1 | - | CASSRGQGGEKLFF | TGCGCCAGCAGCAGAGGACAGGGCGGGGAAAAACTGTTTTTT
TRBJ1-1 | - | TRBV30 | - | CAWSRDTEAFF | TGTGCCTGGAGTCGGGACACTGAAGCTTTCTTT
TRBJ2-1 | TRBD2 | TRBV30 | few | CAWTLAGSGEQFF | TGTGCCTGGACTCTAGCGGGGTCGGGTGAGCAGTTCTTC
TRBJ2-7 | - | TRBV28 | few | CASSPSGQYEQYF | TGTGCCAGCAGTCCGAGTGGACAGTACGAGCAGTACTTC
TRBJ2-7 | - | TRBV5-1 | - | CASSARGSSYEQYF | TGCGCCAGCAGCGCGAGGGGGAGCTCCTACGAGCAGTACTTC
TRBJ2-7 | - | TRBV15 | - | CATSKSVLVYEQYF | TGTGCCACCAGCAAAAGTGTCCTAGTCTACGAGCAGTACTTC
TRBJ1-3 | TRBD1 | TRBV30 | - | CAWKQGASGNTIYF | TGTGCCTGGAAACAGGGGGCCTCTGGAAACACCATATATTTT